This TCR beta chain appears in the sequencing data of a study of T cell responses to AZD1222 COVID-19 vaccine. Germline loops: CDR1 SGHRS, CDR2 YFSETQ. There are 14 residues in the CDR3. Trimming cost V 5 bases and J 8 bases; bases outside gene matches: 12. The method was immunoSEQ multiplex PCR; TCRdb's version includes in-frame clones alone and lacks a portion of them. The table lists 130,000 to 150,000 clones, 70% to 90% of them singletons. General observations from the study: Reports say nearly half of spike-specific TCRs go after unmutated variant regions. Donors, mostly white British, included more females; clonal diversity was possibly underestimated. Spike-wide vaccine-associated CD4 TCRs dominated at 160-218 and 743-854.

Notes on this clone: Its antigen remains unidentified.

Material: peripheral blood, obtained on day 0 of AZD1222 vaccination. The rearrangement joins TRBV5-1 to TRBJ1-2; 7 nucleotides agree with TRBD1. This receptor was identified in an adult in good health. The CDR3 loop is CASSKIDRDYGYTF. The CDR3 nucleotides are TGCGCCAGCAGTAAGATTGACAGGGATTACGGCTACACCTTC.